A single T cell receptor beta chain is shown here with its context. This CDR3 has 15 residues. The V and J ends lost 0 bases and 3 bases respectively, with 14 bases between them. Per germline, CDR1 GTSNPN and CDR2 SVGIG (reference sequence). The entry originates in a study of blood T cell repertoires in COVID-19. Study-level information: Material from acute and convalescent COVID-19 was sourced from the United States, Italy and Spain. The cDNA or gDNA used as material had been derived from T cells, B-cell-depleted T cells, or PBMCs.

How the authors handled the data: Reference gene primer amplification in the assay estimated nucleated cell counts. Only in-frame clones appear in the TCRdb table, and some are missing; sequencing was by immunoSEQ multiplex PCR. The V and J calls and clone size come from that table; D and trimming were worked out from the DNA. In the table there are around 220,000 clones, approximately 79% of which are singletons. The chain combines TRBV30 with TRBJ2-5; D is possibly TRBD2 (6 bases). The TCR sequence derives from a woman aged 35 to 49 with active or convalescent COVID-19. The source material was peripheral blood. The CDR3 nucleotides read TGTGCCTGGAGTGTAGGTGGAGGGGCAGAAGAGACCCAGTACTTC. Its protein product is CAWSVGGGAEETQYF.